This TCR beta chain was identified in a study of shared clonotypes between healthy human individuals. Trimming shortened V by 5 bases and J by 1 base, and 8 bases separated the two germline ends. Germline V CDR1 and CDR2: LNHDA, SQIVND (reference sequence). This CDR3 comprises 13 residues. Findings of the study overall: Only a few donors were included, so the genetic and exposure-history diversity represented was limited. Investigators expected sequencing depth to affect clonotype sharing among donors.

The donors, all of them Caucasian adults, lived in Nashville, Tennessee. Each subset's genomic DNA was shared equally among a number of immunoSEQ plates. Sequencing was performed with immunoSEQ multiplex PCR; in TCRdb, only in-frame clones are kept and a portion is missing. The data contain roughly 760,000 clones, around 72% of them singletons. Comments on this clone: Its antigen is currently unknown.

Source material: memory CD4+ T cells sorted from blood. This sample's subset: CD45RA-negative fraction. The chain recombines TRBV19 with TRBJ1-1, with D uncertain. This TCR was recovered from a woman in her twenties or thirties in good health. CDR3 bases: TGTGCCAGTAGTCTTAGAGGGAACACTGAAGCTTTCTTT. As protein: CASSLRGNTEAFF.